Detailed here is one T cell receptor (beta chain). The antigen is unknown. TCRdb keeps only in-frame clones here, not all; method: immunoSEQ multiplex PCR. The table records some 100,000 clones, just over 85% of them present only once. The data derive from a study of OX40 agonist ivuxolimab in advanced cancers. Study details: Two patients with cutaneous melanoma and one with hepatocellular carcinoma, three in total, showed partial responses.

This CDR3 is 15 amino acids long. Trimming took 2 bases from V and 7 from J, leaving 14 bases between them. Germline V gene lookup returns CDR1 MNHEY and CDR2 SVGAGI. Whole-study findings and limits: Doses of 0.1 to 3.0 mg/kg were accompanied by clonal expansion of CD4+ and CD8+ blood T cells by week 6.

The receptor was isolated from an adult with an advanced solid tumor such as melanoma, head and neck, liver or kidney cancer. The J gene is TRBJ1-4, the V gene TRBV6-5; possibly TRBD1 for D (5 bases). This specimen was CD4+ or CD8+ T cells sorted from blood, taken in a trial of the OX40 agonist ivuxolimab. The CDR3 protein is CASSYGGGFAEKLFF. In DNA, the CDR3 is TGTGCCAGCAGTTACGGTGGGGGGTTTGCTGAAAAACTGTTTTTT.